This T cell receptor (beta chain) was observed in a study of blood T cell repertoires in COVID-19. This CDR3 comprises 14 residues. Deletions cut 7 bases from V and 3 bases from J, with 14 bases between. CDR1 is MDHEN and CDR2 is SYDVKM in the germline V gene. TCRdb keeps only in-frame clones here, not all; method: immunoSEQ multiplex PCR. The sample shows 150,000 or so clones, about 83% of them seen only once. This TCR was recovered from a human donor in a cohort sampled during active COVID-19. V usage is TRBV28 and J usage is TRBJ2-3, with a tentative D call TRBD1 (5 bases). What was sequenced was peripheral blood. CDR3 protein: CASISSGITDTQYF. CDR3 bases: TGTGCCAGCATTTCGTCAGGGATTACAGATACGCAGTATTTT.